The 19 T cell receptor beta chains reported below all come from one sample, sequenced in a study of blood T cells in healthy people across ages (dated by TCRdb to the mid-2010s). Library preparation was by 5' RACE. The listed sequencing device is Illumina HiSeq 2500. A second PCR of about 6 to 11 cycles was performed with a sample-barcoded 5' primer and a J-beta primer mix. The public reads were reprocessed in TCRdb via fastp at Q25 and MiXCR, keeping in-frame beta chains. Here each entry gathers all rows of one CDR3 protein and keeps the most common genes and DNA. Present in this sample are 1.5 million or so distinct CDR3 sequences, around 39% of which were seen just once. The ten largest make up roughly 7.9% of the sample. Sequencing was done on a sample of blood. Receptor source: a woman younger than 30 in good health.

The CDR3 reads CASSQDSTANYGYTF. CDR3 DNA: TGTGCCAGCAGCCAAGATAGCACAGCCAACTATGGCTACACCTTC. The rearrangement links TRBV14 to TRBJ1-2; no reliable D call. The length of the CDR3 is 15 residues. V dropped 0 bases and J dropped 2 bases, with 10 bases sitting between them. Looked up from germline, CDR1 is SGHDN and CDR2 is FVKESK. Combining the CDR3 with reference TRBV14 and TRBJ1-2 gives the whole variable domain EAGVTQFPSHSVIEKGQTVTLRCDPISGHDNLYWYRRVMGKEIKFLLHFVKESKQDESGMPNNRFLAERTGGTYSTLKVQPAELEDSGVYFCASSQDSTANYGYTFGSGTRLTVV.

In regard to this clonotype: One end of the junction varies from germline; a read error may be responsible. The J gene is TRBJ2-4, the V gene TRBV3-1; TRBD1 agrees at 7 bases. CDR3 length: 18 residues. Germline values: CDR1 LGHDT, CDR2 YNNKEL (reference sequence). The CDR3 loop reads CASSQDRGPPLAKNVQYF. CDR3 in DNA: TGTGCCAGCAGCCAAGATAGGGGGCCGCCTCTAGCCAAAAACGTTCAGTACTTC. Full variable domain (remainder filled in from reference TRBV3-1 and TRBJ2-4): DTAVSQTPKYLVTQMGNDKSIKCEQNLGHDTMYWYKQDSKKFLKIMFSYNNKELIINETVPNRFSPKSPDKAHLNLHINSLELGDSAVYFCASSQDRGPPLAKNVQYFGAGTRLSVL.

This clonotype was counted between two and nine times. J is TRBJ2-7 and V is TRBV20-1; 7 bases map to TRBD2. The J call may be mistaken, given a closer DNA end match to TRBJ2-5. CDR3 size: 15 residues. Germline-derived CDR1 and CDR2 are DFQATT and SNEGSKA (reference sequence). CDR3 sequence: CSARVRLAVAETQYF. The CDR3 DNA reads TGCAGTGCTAGAGTAAGGCTAGCGGTAGCGGAGACCCAGTACTTC.

This clonotype came up a few times. This sequence joins TRBV15 and TRBJ1-5, with unresolved D. The germline V gene has CDR1 LNHNV and CDR2 YYDKDF (reference sequence). CDR3 size: 16 residues. Trimming took 3 bases from V and 0 from J, leaving 12 bases between them. CDR3 region: CATSSSTENSNQPQHF. The CDR3 DNA reads as TGTGCCACCAGCAGCTCGACTGAAAATAGCAATCAGCCCCAGCATTTT.

A few counts support this clonotype. The chain combines TRBV12-3 or TRBV12-4 with TRBJ1-6, with 7 nucleotides matching TRBD1. The CDR3 is 16 amino acids. J was trimmed by 14 bases and V by 5 bases; bases with no gene match: 18. CDR3 loop: CASSPRQGEAIFTLHF. The CDR3 DNA reads TGTGCCAGCAGTCCCAGACAGGGAGAGGCGATTTTCACCCTCCACTTT.

This chain connects TRBV5-1 to TRBJ2-1; 14 bases match TRBD2. V was clipped by 4 bases and J by 9 bases; unmatched bases: 12. Germline V gives CDR1 SGHRS, CDR2 YFSETQ. This CDR3 has 17 residues. The CDR3 DNA sequence: TGCGCCAGCAGCCAAGGGACTAGCGGGGGATTTCCCACTGAGCAGTTCTTC. It specifies CASSQGTSGGFPTEQFF.

The chain joins TRBV5-1 to TRBJ2-7; 7 nucleotides agree with TRBD2. Germline CDR1 SGHRS, CDR2 YFSETQ. The CDR3 sequence is 14 residues long. Trimming removed 4 bases from V and 6 bases from J; junction bases left unmatched: 10. CDR3 residues: CASSVDGREGEQYF. CDR3 bases: TGCGCCAGCAGCGTGGACGGAAGGGAGGGCGAGCAGTACTTC.

This clonotype has a handful of counts. The chain joins TRBV29-1 to TRBJ1-1; 8 bases align to TRBD1. Per the germline V gene, CDR1 is SQVTM and CDR2 is ANQGSEA. V lost 7 bases and J lost 2; bases outside the gene matches: 6. The CDR3 is 13 amino acids. The CDR3 DNA follows: TGCAGCGGGATGGACAGGGCAAACACTGAAGCTTTCTTT. Amino acids: CSGMDRANTEAFF.

V and J are TRBV6-2 or TRBV6-3 and TRBJ2-1, with D perhaps being TRBD1 or TRBD2 (5 bases each). Trimming cost V 7 bases and J 9 bases, with 25 bases left between them. There are 16 residues in the CDR3. Germline CDR1 is MNHEY and CDR2 is SVGEGT. The DNA of the CDR3 is TGTGCCAGCACTGGGGTGGAGGCAGGGCCGTACGGTGAGCAGTTCTTC. Protein sequence: CASTGVEAGPYGEQFF.

The chain has TRBV12-3 or TRBV12-4 and TRBJ1-2; D is undetermined. With 6 bases removed from V and 6 bases from J, the gap between germline ends came to 17 bases. The CDR3 length is 14 residues. The CDR3 spells CASRGWGSADGYTF. CDR3 bases: TGTGCCAGCAGAGGGTGGGGATCCGCGGATGGCTACACCTTC.

The chain joins TRBV20-1 to TRBJ2-7; D may be TRBD1 (5 bases). V was clipped by 3 bases and J by 0 bases, with 15 bases between them. This CDR3 contains 15 residues. Per the germline V gene, CDR1 is DFQATT and CDR2 is SNEGSKA (reference sequence). The DNA for the CDR3 is TGCAGTGCTAGCCCTGGGGCAGCGAGCTCCTACGAGCAGTACTTC. Protein sequence: CSASPGAASSYEQYF.

The V and J genes are TRBV20-1 and TRBJ1-2; D remains ambiguous. Trimming took 6 bases from V and 6 from J, leaving 20 bases between them. Germline CDR1 is DFQATT and CDR2 is SNEGSKA (reference sequence). The CDR3 is 14 residues long. CDR3 region: CSAPKEVDWDGYTF. In DNA, the CDR3 is TGCAGTGCCCCCAAGGAGGTTGACTGGGATGGCTACACCTTC.

The V and J genes are TRBV7-9 and TRBJ2-7, with 11 bases identical to TRBD2. Per germline, CDR1 SEHNR and CDR2 FQNEAQ (reference sequence). V dropped 0 bases and J dropped 11; count of bases not matched to a gene: 15. The CDR3 runs to 17 residues. Here the CDR3 reads CASSLAVLAGVKETKYF. The CDR3 DNA reads as TGTGCCAGCAGCTTAGCCGTACTAGCGGGAGTCAAAGAGACCAAGTACTTC.

The chain is built from TRBV18 and TRBJ1-1; unclear D gene. The V and J ends lost 3 bases and 5 bases respectively, with 7 bases between them. Germline V lookup: CDR1 KGHSH, CDR2 LQKENI. The CDR3 spans 12 residues. The CDR3 nucleotides read TGTGCCAGCTCACCGCAGATGACTGAAGCTTTCTTT. Protein sequence: CASSPQMTEAFF.

The V call is TRBV30, the J call TRBJ2-1; D is perhaps TRBD2 (5 bases). The CDR3 runs to 15 residues. V lost 3 bases, J lost 0 bases, and 12 bases lay in between. Germline assignment: CDR1 GTSNPN and CDR2 SVGIG (reference sequence). The CDR3 here is CAWRPRDSSYNEQFF. The CDR3 nucleotides read TGTGCCTGGAGGCCTCGGGATTCCTCCTACAATGAGCAGTTCTTC. Complete variable domain (other parts from reference TRBV30 and TRBJ2-1): SQTIHQWPATLVQPVGSPLSLECTVEGTSNPNLYWYRQAAGRGLQLLFYSVGIGQISSEVPQNLSASRPQDRQFILSSKKLLLSDSGFYLCAWRPRDSSYNEQFFGPGTRLTVL.

This clonotype was counted between two and nine times. The chain carries TRBV20-1 and TRBJ1-4, with no clear D. The V and J ends lost 1 base and 4 bases respectively, with 7 bases between them. In germline, CDR1 is DFQATT, CDR2 SNEGSKA (reference sequence). This CDR3 comprises 13 residues. The CDR3 nucleotides are TGCAGTGCTAGAGTGGACTTTAATGAAAAACTGTTTTTT. Translating it yields CSARVDFNEKLFF.

There are a few counts of this clonotype. The chain is built from TRBV20-1 and TRBJ2-3; 14 bases are a match to TRBD2. With 3 bases clipped from V and 5 bases from J, the junction kept 7 bases outside the gene matches. Germline assignment: CDR1 DFQATT and CDR2 SNEGSKA (reference sequence). CDR3 size: 16 residues. This chain's CDR3 is CSARTSGRAGLDTQYF. Here the CDR3 DNA reads TGCAGTGCTAGGACTAGCGGGAGGGCCGGGTTAGATACGCAGTATTTT.

The sample holds one count of this clonotype. At one end the junction does not follow the germline gene, possibly because of a read error. The genes are TRBV28 and TRBJ1-2; a weak D match, TRBD1 (5 bases). The CDR3 extends over 14 amino acids. The germline V gene encodes CDR1 MDHEN and CDR2 SYDVKM. This chain's CDR3 is CASGLAGLEYGYTF. CDR3 DNA: TGTGCCAGCGGTTTAGCAGGGCTTGAGTATGGCTACACCTTC.

The CDR3 bases are TGTGCCAGCAGTTACTTCCGACAGGGGGCGGGTGAAGCTTTCTTT. Its protein product is CASSYFRQGAGEAFF. The chain is built from TRBV6-6 and TRBJ1-1; 10 bases are a match to TRBD1. The CDR3 contains 15 residues. The trim removed 1 base at V and 7 bases at J, leaving 6 bases unmatched. Germline V gene data show CDR1 as MNHNY and CDR2 as SVGAGI (reference sequence).